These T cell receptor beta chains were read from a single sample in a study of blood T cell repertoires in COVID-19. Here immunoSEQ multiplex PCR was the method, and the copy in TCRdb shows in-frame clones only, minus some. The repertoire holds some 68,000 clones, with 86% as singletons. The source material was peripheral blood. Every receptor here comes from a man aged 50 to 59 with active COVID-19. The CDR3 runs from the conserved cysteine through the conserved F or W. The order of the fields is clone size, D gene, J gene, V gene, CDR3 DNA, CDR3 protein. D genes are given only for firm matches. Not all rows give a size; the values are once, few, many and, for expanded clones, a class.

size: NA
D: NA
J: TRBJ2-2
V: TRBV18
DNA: TGTGCCAGCTCACCCGAGCGCGTCGGGGAGCTGTTTTTT
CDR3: CASSPERVGELFF

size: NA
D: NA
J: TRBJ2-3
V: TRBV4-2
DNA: TGTGCCAGCAGCCAAGCGAGCAGGGACACAGATACGCAGTATTTT
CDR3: CASSQASRDTDTQYF

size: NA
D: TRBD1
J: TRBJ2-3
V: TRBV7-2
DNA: TGTGCCAGCAGTTCAACAGGGGCCAAGGGTAGCACAGATACGCAGTATTTT
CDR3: CASSSTGAKGSTDTQYF

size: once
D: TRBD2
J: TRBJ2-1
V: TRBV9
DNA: TGTGCCAGCAGCGTAGCTAAAACGGGGGGGCTTAACAATGAGCAGTTCTTC
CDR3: CASSVAKTGGLNNEQFF

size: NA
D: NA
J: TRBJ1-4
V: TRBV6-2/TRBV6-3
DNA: TGTGCCAGCAGTTACTCCAGGGCGAGTTCAGGAAAACTGTTTTTT
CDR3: CASSYSRASSGKLFF

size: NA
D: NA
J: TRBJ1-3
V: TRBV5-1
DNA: TGCGCCAGCAGCTACTTCTCTGGAAACACCATATATTTT
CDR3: CASSYFSGNTIYF

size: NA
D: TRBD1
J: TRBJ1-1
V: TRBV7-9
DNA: TGTGCCAGCAGCGCAACAGGGGATACTGAAGCTTTCTTT
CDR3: CASSATGDTEAFF

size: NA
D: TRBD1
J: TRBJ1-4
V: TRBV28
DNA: TGTGCCAGCGGGATTCCGGGACAGGGGGTTTCTTCTAATGAAAAACTGTTTTTT
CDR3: CASGIPGQGVSSNEKLFF

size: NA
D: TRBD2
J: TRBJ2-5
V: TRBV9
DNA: TGTGCCAGCAGCGCCGGACTAGCGGGGACCCAAGAGACCCAGTACTTC
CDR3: CASSAGLAGTQETQYF

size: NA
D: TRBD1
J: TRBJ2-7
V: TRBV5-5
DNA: TGTGCCAGCAGCCGGACAGGGGGTCCCTACGAGCAGTACTTC
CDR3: CASSRTGGPYEQYF

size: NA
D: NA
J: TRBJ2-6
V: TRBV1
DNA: TGCACCAGCAGCCATTCTATGCCCCCGAGACAGGGGGCGTCTGGGGCCAACGTCCTGACTTTC
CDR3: CTSSHSMPPRQGASGANVLTF

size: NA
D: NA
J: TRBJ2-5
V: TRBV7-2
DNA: TGTGCCAGCAGCTTTTCACAGGGTGGTGATGAGACCCAGTACTTC
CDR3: CASSFSQGGDETQYF

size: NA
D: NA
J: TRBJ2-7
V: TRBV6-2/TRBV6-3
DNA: TGTGCCAGCAGTTACTCGTGGTCACACCCAGACTACGAGCAGTACTTC
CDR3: CASSYSWSHPDYEQYF

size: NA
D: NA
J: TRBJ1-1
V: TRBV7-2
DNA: TGTGCCAGCAGCTTAGTTACCGGGGTTGGCTTCCACACTGAAGCTTTCTTT
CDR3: CASSLVTGVGFHTEAFF

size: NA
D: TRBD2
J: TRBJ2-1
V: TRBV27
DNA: TGTGCCAGCAGTTTACTGGGACTAGGCCGACATGAGCAGTTCTTC
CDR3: CASSLLGLGRHEQFF

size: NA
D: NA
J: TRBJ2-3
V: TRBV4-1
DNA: TGCGCCAGCAGCCGGCCAGGTTCCCGTGATACGCAGTATTTT
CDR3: CASSRPGSRDTQYF

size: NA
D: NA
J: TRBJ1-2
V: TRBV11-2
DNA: TGTGCCAGCAGCCCCGGGGGGAATGGCTACACCTTC
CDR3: CASSPGGNGYTF

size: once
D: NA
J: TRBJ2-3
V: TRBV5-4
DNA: TGTGCCAGCAGCTTGGGTCTCGGCGGAGAGCGCACAGATACGCAGTATTTT
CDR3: CASSLGLGGERTDTQYF

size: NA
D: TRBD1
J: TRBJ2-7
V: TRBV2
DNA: TGTGCCAGCATGAGGAACAGGGGGCTCTACGAGCAGTACTTC
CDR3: CASMRNRGLYEQYF

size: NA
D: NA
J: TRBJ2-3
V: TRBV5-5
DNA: TGTGCCAGCAGCTTGGGCGACTTAGGCGGCACAGATACGCAGTATTTT
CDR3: CASSLGDLGGTDTQYF

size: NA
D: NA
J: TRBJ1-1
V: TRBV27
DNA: TGTGCCAGCAGTTTACTACCTTACAGGCATGAAGCTTTCTTT
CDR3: CASSLLPYRHEAFF

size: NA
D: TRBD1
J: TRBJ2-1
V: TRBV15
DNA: TGTGCCACCAGCCCATACAGGGGCAACTACAATGAGCAGTTCTTC
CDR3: CATSPYRGNYNEQFF

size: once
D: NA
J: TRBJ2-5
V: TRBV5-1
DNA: TGCGCCAGCAGCTTGGGTTTGTCCGCAGGGGACGGACCAGAGACCCAGTACTTC
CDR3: CASSLGLSAGDGPETQYF

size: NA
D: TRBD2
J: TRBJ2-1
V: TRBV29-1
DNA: TGCAGCACGACTAGCGGGGACAATGAGCAGTTCTTC
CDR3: CSTTSGDNEQFF